The entry below describes one T cell receptor beta chain. What this receptor recognizes is not known. Qualities for individual bases were not recorded, and no much larger clone is one base off. The data were produced on an Illumina HiSeq 1500. The raw public data were reprocessed by TCRdb itself: fastp quality trimming at Q25, MiXCR clonotype calling, in-frame beta chains only. Rows with a matching CDR3 protein are joined into one entry that keeps the most common DNA and genes. This sample comprises about 180,000 distinct CDR3 sequences, about a sixth of them detected only once. The ten largest account for about 25% of the sample. These data belong to a study of T cell repertoires in cytomegalovirus infection (dated by TCRdb to between 2017 and 2020). Notes on the research overall: Because public TCR beta signatures pointed to carriage of CMV infection together with the matching HLA type, the HLA type of each donor mattered for the analysis. Overall results and qualifications from the work: Cumulative frequency of public TCR beta family members discriminated carriers of CMV infection plus the relevant HLA type in this cohort and an independent roughly 340-donor cohort. In the ex vivo response, HLA-C-restricted CMV-specific TCR beta clonotypes were dominant, and in two of eight donors the single most frequent clonotype came from this HLA-C-restricted group.

Spanning cysteine to phenylalanine, the CDR3 consists of 16 amino acids. Here the CDR3 DNA is all that survives: 48 bases in frame from base 1. The V end loses 7 bases and the J end loses 0 bases, and a stretch of 17 bases separates them. The germline V gene specifies LGHNA as CDR1 and YNFKEQ as CDR2. The chain is encoded by TRBV4-2 joined to TRBJ2-3; the D segment could be TRBD2, given 5 matching bases. The TCR originated in a human donor in good health (CMV status not recorded). Some clones in this sample may be carry-over from other donors' samples. Sequencing was done on a sample of CD8+ T cells from PBMCs. The CDR3 sequence is CASTITDSHSTDTQYF. The sequenced DNA is TGTGCCAGCACGATAACGGACTCTCATAGCACAGATACGCAGTATTTT.